These 24 T cell receptor beta chains originate from one sample sequenced in a study of T-cell memory formation after mild COVID-19. TCRdb itself ran the 5' RACE reads through MiXCR, one entry per CDR3 protein. This sample has about 270,000 distinct CDR3 sequences, with under 20% found just once. Input material: PBMCs or a T cell subset sorted from them (not recorded which). The receptors were gathered from a young man who had mild COVID-19 (a few samples of this study predate the infection). Cell type and time point are not known.

This clonotype has ten or more counts. The chain couples TRBV10-3 to TRBJ2-3; weak D call: TRBD1 (6 bases). Trimming took off 8 bases at V and 7 bases at J, with 16 bases between the two ends. The CDR3 runs 13 residues. Per the germline V gene, CDR1 is ENHRY and CDR2 is SYGVKD. This chain's CDR3 is CAIFAEGDNTQYF. The CDR3 DNA reads TGTGCCATCTTCGCCGAGGGGGATAATACGCAGTATTTT.

The chain uses TRBV5-1 and TRBJ2-3; 9 bases map to TRBD1. This CDR3 spans 15 amino acids. Germline V gene data show CDR1 as SGHRS and CDR2 as YFSETQ. Losses at the gene ends were 4 bases for V and 2 bases for J; bases not matched to a gene: 5. The CDR3: CASSTGQGDTDTQYF. CDR3 nucleotides: TGCGCCAGCAGCACGGGACAGGGTGACACAGATACGCAGTATTTT.

The sample holds a few counts of this clonotype. V usage is TRBV11-2 and J usage is TRBJ2-3; D might be TRBD1 or TRBD2, each matching 5 bases. Germline V lookup: CDR1 SGHAT, CDR2 FQNNGV. V shed 2 bases and J shed 0 bases, with 12 bases lying between them. CDR3 length equals 16 residues. The CDR3, as DNA: TGTGCCAGCAGCTTACAGCCGGGGCCAAGCACAGATACGCAGTATTTT. Its translation is CASSLQPGPSTDTQYF.

This clonotype has a handful of counts. The CDR3 region has the DNA TGTGCCAGCCGGGGGGGCCTCTCCTACGAGCAGTACGTC. Translating gives CASRGGLSYEQYV. The V gene is TRBV6-2 or TRBV6-3, the J gene TRBJ2-7, with 8 bases that match TRBD2. The CDR3 sequence is 13 residues long. Germline CDR1 MNHEY, CDR2 SVGEGT. After removal of 8 bases from V and 0 bases from J, the junction contained 3 bases not matched to a gene.

CDR3: CASSPTSGGVTYEQYF. The CDR3 nucleotides are TGTGCCAGCAGCCCGACTAGCGGGGGGGTAACCTACGAGCAGTACTTC. J is TRBJ2-7 and V is TRBV4-2; 14 positions match TRBD2. This CDR3 region has 16 residues. Germline V gives CDR1 LGHNA, CDR2 YNFKEQ. V lost 4 bases, J lost 2 bases, and 4 bases stayed unmatched.

This clonotype was found a few times. The J gene is TRBJ1-6, the V gene TRBV7-2, with TRBD1 identical over 7 bases. CDR1 is SGHTA, CDR2 FQGNSA, per germline. The junction had 22 bases not matched to a gene; V was cut back by 3 bases and J by 5 bases. The CDR3 spans 21 residues. The CDR3 protein is CASSFKRRSRFGGQDNSPLHF. The CDR3 DNA reads as TGTGCCAGCAGCTTCAAGAGGCGAAGTCGTTTCGGTGGACAGGATAATTCACCCCTCCACTTT. Full variable domain (rest looked up from reference TRBV7-2 and TRBJ1-6): GAGVSQSPSNKVTEKGKDVELRCDPISGHTALYWYRQSLGQGLEFLIYFQGNSAPDKSGLPSDRFSAERTGGSVSTLTIQRTQQEDSAVYLCASSFKRRSRFGGQDNSPLHFGNGTRLTVT.

The chain employs TRBV4-2 and TRBJ2-5, with 7 positions matching TRBD2. V gave up 4 bases and J gave up 5 bases; unmatched junction bases: 10. This CDR3 has 15 amino acids. The germline V gene has CDR1 LGHNA and CDR2 YNFKEQ. CDR3 residues: CASSPSGSGGETQYF. DNA for the CDR3: TGTGCCAGCAGCCCCAGCGGTTCCGGGGGGGAGACCCAGTACTTC.

This chain joins TRBV12-5 and TRBJ2-1; no clear D gene. V was cut by 2 bases and J by 10 bases, with 12 bases left in between. The CDR3 covers 13 residues. Looked up from germline, CDR1 is LGHNT and CDR2 is FRNRAP. This CDR3 reads CASGLTRVGEQFF. For the CDR3, the DNA is TGTGCTAGTGGTTTGACCCGGGTAGGAGAGCAGTTCTTC.

V gene TRBV6-5 combines with J gene TRBJ2-7; the D gene is possibly TRBD1 (6 bases). Germline assignment: CDR1 MNHEY and CDR2 SVGAGI. V was cut by 5 bases and J by 6 bases, with 14 bases left in between. The CDR3 contains 13 residues. The CDR3 DNA reads TGTGCCAGCAGTGCAGGGGCTCATGGCGAGCAGTACTTC. This translates into CASSAGAHGEQYF.

CDR3 nucleotides: TGTGCCAGCAGAGTAGGTGCGTGGGATACGCAGTATTTT. Protein sequence: CASRVGAWDTQYF. The rearrangement joins TRBV28 to TRBJ2-3; unclear D gene. The germline V gene encodes CDR1 MDHEN and CDR2 SYDVKM. The germline V and J ends were trimmed by 6 bases and 6 bases, with 13 bases remaining between them. This CDR3 region has 13 residues.

The rearrangement joins TRBV5-1 to TRBJ1-2; 9 nucleotides align to TRBD1. With V trimmed by 2 bases and J by 1 base, 9 bases remained unmatched. The CDR3 loop spans 17 amino acids. Germline loops: CDR1 SGHRS, CDR2 YFSETQ. Written as DNA, the CDR3 is TGCGCCAGCAGCTTAGCGGACAGGGGCCTGCTTAACTATGGCTACACCTTC. Its protein product is CASSLADRGLLNYGYTF.

The genes are TRBV18 and TRBJ1-5; 9 bases agree with TRBD1. V gave up 3 bases and J gave up 11 bases; unmatched junction bases: 8. The germline V gene encodes CDR1 KGHSH and CDR2 LQKENI. The CDR3 is 14 amino acids. CDR3 residues: CASSPPGQGLSQHF. CDR3 in DNA: TGTGCCAGCTCACCCCCGGGACAGGGATTGTCCCAGCATTTT.

This chain links TRBV6-2 or TRBV6-3 with TRBJ2-7; 11 nucleotides agree with TRBD2. This CDR3 contains 17 residues. Unmatched junction bases numbered 16, after V lost 10 bases and J lost 2 bases. Germline CDR1 MNHEY, CDR2 SVGEGT. This CDR3 reads CAISSLAGGTRAYEQYV. The CDR3 bases are TGTGCCATCAGCTCCCTAGCGGGGGGTACCCGTGCCTACGAGCAGTACGTC.

This sequence joins TRBV24-1 and TRBJ1-1; D gene uncertain. The CDR3 is 13 amino acids. Germline V gives CDR1 KGHDR, CDR2 SFDVKD. Trimming cost V 4 bases and J 1 base, with 6 bases left between them. CDR3 in amino acids: CATSEGPNTEAFF. In DNA form, the CDR3 reads TGTGCCACCAGTGAAGGGCCGAACACTGAAGCTTTCTTT.

The chain uses TRBV6-5 and TRBJ2-7, with 8 bases aligning to TRBD1. This CDR3 contains 13 residues. The V gene end was trimmed by 7 bases and the J gene end by 5 bases; junction bases not matched to a gene: 7. Germline V lookup: CDR1 MNHEY, CDR2 SVGAGI. Here the CDR3 reads CASNPTGDHEQYF. CDR3 nucleotides: TGTGCCAGCAATCCGACAGGGGACCACGAGCAGTACTTC.

The sample holds a few counts of this clonotype. The chain employs TRBV5-1 and TRBJ1-1; D unresolved. Germline V gene lookup returns CDR1 SGHRS and CDR2 YFSETQ. CDR3 size: 12 residues. V lost 6 bases to trimming and J lost 2 bases, with 8 bases between them. The CDR3 loop is CASKADNTEAFF. The CDR3 DNA reads TGCGCCAGCAAGGCAGACAACACTGAAGCTTTCTTT.

This clonotype has only a few counts. As DNA, the CDR3 is TGCAGTGCTAGTCCCGGCTTTAACTATGGCTACACCTTC. Translating it yields CSASPGFNYGYTF. The chain combines TRBV20-1 with TRBJ1-2; D gene uncertain. This CDR3 spans 13 amino acids. Germline CDR1 and CDR2: DFQATT and SNEGSKA (reference sequence). With 3 bases removed from V and 1 base from J, the gap between germline ends came to 9 bases.

In its sample, this clonotype was seen a few times. The rearrangement uses TRBV7-3 and TRBJ2-1, with 10 bases identical to TRBD1. After removal of 7 bases from V and 8 bases from J, the junction contained 14 bases not matched to a gene. Germline CDR1 is SGHTA and CDR2 is FQGTGA. The length of the CDR3 is 16 residues. The CDR3 loop is CASTPHPGQGIDEQFF. In DNA form, the CDR3 reads TGTGCCAGCACCCCCCACCCGGGACAGGGGATCGATGAGCAGTTCTTC.

This clonotype was counted ten times or more. The genes are TRBV6-2 or TRBV6-3 and TRBJ2-1; no clear D gene. Germline values: CDR1 MNHEY, CDR2 SVGEGT. V dropped 0 bases and J dropped 3 bases, with 3 bases sitting between them. CDR3 length: 13 amino acids. The CDR3 loop is CASSYSSYNEQFF. The CDR3 nucleotides read TGTGCCAGCAGTTACTCGAGCTACAATGAGCAGTTCTTC.

The chain combines TRBV10-3 with TRBJ1-1, with D hard to call. This CDR3 has 14 residues. Germline V lookup: CDR1 ENHRY, CDR2 SYGVKD. Trimming took 0 bases from V and 7 from J, leaving 12 bases between them. In DNA form, the CDR3 reads TGTGCCATCAGTGAGTCCGAAGATCGGTATGAAGCTTTCTTT. Its protein is CAISESEDRYEAFF.

This clonotype has just a few counts. The chain has TRBV29-1 and TRBJ2-1; D not certain. Deletions cut 2 bases from V and 2 bases from J, with 10 bases between. The CDR3 runs to 14 residues. Germline-derived CDR1 and CDR2 are SQVTM and ANQGSEA. Here the CDR3 reads CSVESESPYNEQFF. The CDR3 DNA follows: TGCAGCGTTGAATCGGAAAGTCCCTACAATGAGCAGTTCTTC.

This clonotype was counted a few times. V usage is TRBV11-2 and J usage is TRBJ2-1; 9 nucleotides match TRBD2. V lost 5 bases and J lost 2; bases outside the gene matches: 13. This CDR3 region has 18 residues. CDR1 and CDR2 from the germline V gene are SGHAT and FQNNGV. CDR3 loop: CASSPGVLAGLTYNEQFF. The CDR3 bases are TGTGCCAGCAGCCCTGGGGTGCTAGCGGGGCTTACCTACAATGAGCAGTTCTTC. Complete variable domain (other parts from reference TRBV11-2 and TRBJ2-1): EAGVAQSPRYKIIEKRQSVAFWCNPISGHATLYWYQQILGQGPKLLIQFQNNGVVDDSQLPKDRFSAERLKGVDSTLKIQPAKLEDSAVYLCASSPGVLAGLTYNEQFFGPGTRLTVL.

This clonotype appeared once. V usage is TRBV20-1 and J usage is TRBJ2-1, with TRBD1 matching over 8 bases. J lost 4 bases, V lost 6 bases, and 11 bases had no gene match. The CDR3 spans 15 residues. CDR1 and CDR2 from the germline V gene are DFQATT and SNEGSKA (reference sequence). CDR3 sequence: CSAVGLTGAYNEQFF. CDR3 coding DNA: TGCAGTGCCGTAGGCTTGACAGGGGCGTACAATGAGCAGTTCTTC.

This clonotype has ten or more counts. The chain uses TRBV7-2 and TRBJ1-5, with 10 bases fitting TRBD1. The length of the CDR3 is 15 residues. Germline V CDR1 and CDR2: SGHTA, FQGNSA. V shed 5 bases and J 11 bases; nucleotides not matched to a gene: 12. CDR3 DNA: TGTGCCAGCAGCCCATCCCCAGGGACAGGGGTGGCCCAGCATTTT. This codes for CASSPSPGTGVAQHF.